Below, 21 T cell receptor beta chains from the same sample are listed, as sequenced in a study of OX40 agonist ivuxolimab in advanced cancers. This table comes from immunoSEQ multiplex PCR, and its TCRdb copy is limited to in-frame clones, with some not included. The table includes about 77,000 clones, roughly 94% detected once. Specimen: CD4+ or CD8+ T cells sorted from blood, collected in a trial of the OX40 agonist ivuxolimab. These TCRs come from an adult with an advanced solid tumor such as melanoma, head and neck, liver or kidney cancer.

The chain carries TRBV28 and TRBJ2-1, with D possibly being TRBD2 (5 bases). Germline assignment: CDR1 MDHEN and CDR2 SYDVKM. Trimming shortened V by 3 bases and J by 6 bases, and 9 bases separated the two germline ends. This CDR3 is 13 amino acids long. This CDR3 reads CASSFLRANEQFF. The CDR3 DNA reads as TGTGCCAGCAGTTTTTTGAGGGCCAATGAGCAGTTCTTC. Full variable domain (remainder filled in from reference TRBV28 and TRBJ2-1): DVKVTQSSRYLVKRTGEKVFLECVQDMDHENMFWYRQDPGLGLRLIYFSYDVKMKEKGDIPEGYSVSREKKERFSLILESASTNQTSMYLCASSFLRANEQFFGPGTRLTVL.

V and J are TRBV19 and TRBJ1-1; D gene uncertain. Germline V CDR1 and CDR2: LNHDA, SQIVND (reference sequence). Trimming took 1 base from V and 3 from J, leaving 12 bases between them. The CDR3 spans 15 residues. This CDR3 reads CASSIVGFIDTEAFF. DNA of the CDR3: TGTGCCAGTAGTATAGTAGGATTTATCGACACTGAAGCTTTCTTT.

The J gene is TRBJ1-1, the V gene TRBV7-6; TRBD1 aligns across 9 bases. The CDR3 loop spans 17 amino acids. V shed 4 bases, J shed 2 bases, and the junction held 11 bases outside the gene matches. Germline CDR1 and CDR2: SGHVS and FNYEAQ. CDR3 DNA: TGTGCCAGCAGCTCCATGGACAGGGGATGGGTAAACACTGAAGCTTTCTTT. It codes for CASSSMDRGWVNTEAFF.

This clone was seen a single time. The genes are TRBV11-1 and TRBJ2-2; 10 bases are shared with TRBD1. V lost 4 bases to trimming and J lost 5 bases; unmatched junction nucleotides: 7. The CDR3 has 16 amino acids. Germline lookup yields CDR1 SGHAT and CDR2 FQDESV (reference sequence). DNA for the CDR3: TGTGCCAGCAGCTCTTGGGACAGGGGATGGACCGGGGAGCTGTTTTTT. Amino acids: CASSSWDRGWTGELFF.

The V call is TRBV9, the J call TRBJ2-7, with D perhaps matching TRBD2 (6 bases). Deletions cut 4 bases from V and 1 base from J, with 18 bases between. Per germline, CDR1 SGDLS and CDR2 YYNGEE. The CDR3 contains 16 residues. As DNA, the CDR3 is TGTGCCAGCAGCCCCCGACCGTGGGGAGGATCCTACGAGCAGTACTTC. Protein: CASSPRPWGGSYEQYF. The entire variable domain, with the rest obtained from reference TRBV9 and TRBJ2-7, is as follows: DSGVTQTPKHLITATGQRVTLRCSPRSGDLSVYWYQQSLDQGLQFLIQYYNGEERAKGNILERFSAQQFPDLHSELNLSSLELGDSALYFCASSPRPWGGSYEQYFGPGTRLTVT.

The chain links TRBV11-2 to TRBJ2-4, with D possibly matching TRBD1 (5 bases). Germline lookup yields CDR1 SGHAT and CDR2 FQNNGV. V was clipped by 5 bases and J by 5 bases, with 13 bases between them. The CDR3 length is 14 residues. CDR3 sequence (DNA): TGTGCCAGCAGCCCCAGGGCTTCGGAAAACATTCAGTACTTC. Its protein is CASSPRASENIQYF.

The V gene is TRBV9, the J gene TRBJ2-3, with 9 bases aligning to TRBD1. CDR3 length: 15 residues. Germline CDR1 SGDLS, CDR2 YYNGEE. Trimming removed 4 bases from V and 4 bases from J; junction bases left unmatched: 7. CDR3 nucleotide sequence: TGTGCCAGCAGCTCAAGGGACAGGGACTCAGATACGCAGTATTTT. Encoded protein: CASSSRDRDSDTQYF.

This chain connects TRBV13 to TRBJ2-1; 7 bases line up with TRBD1. Looked up from germline, CDR1 is PRHDT and CDR2 is FYEKMQ (reference sequence). Germline trimming cut 3 bases from V and 4 bases from J; bases unmatched to any gene: 6. CDR3 length equals 15 residues. CDR3 sequence (DNA): TGTGCCAGCAGCTTCCGGGACAGCTCTTACAATGAGCAGTTCTTC. Its translation: CASSFRDSSYNEQFF.

The chain carries TRBV7-9 and TRBJ2-7; D remains unclear. This CDR3 comprises 14 residues. Trimming cost V 4 bases and J 5 bases, with 15 bases left between them. Per the germline V gene, CDR1 is SEHNR and CDR2 is FQNEAQ (reference sequence). The CDR3 is CASSSDPVQNEQYF. As DNA, the CDR3 is TGTGCCAGCAGCTCAGACCCTGTTCAAAACGAGCAGTACTTC.

The chain links TRBV6-5 to TRBJ1-1, with D possibly matching TRBD1 (5 bases). The CDR3 is made up of 14 amino acids. Germline CDR1 MNHEY, CDR2 SVGAGI. V was cut by 4 bases and J by 5 bases, with 14 bases left in between. Written as DNA, the CDR3 is TGTGCCAGCAGTTTCGCGGGGCTGCGGACTGAAGCTTTCTTT. Residues: CASSFAGLRTEAFF.

This sequence joins TRBV10-3 and TRBJ2-5, with D uncertain. Trimming took 4 bases from V and 2 from J, leaving 5 bases between them. CDR3 length: 12 amino acids. Germline V CDR1 and CDR2: ENHRY, SYGVKD. As DNA, the CDR3 is TGTGCCATCAGTGTCGGTCAAGAGACCCAGTACTTC. This codes for CAISVGQETQYF.

This sequence joins TRBV7-6 and TRBJ2-5; the match to TRBD2 covers 7 bases. The CDR3 covers 15 residues. Germline V CDR1 and CDR2: SGHVS, FNYEAQ. Trimming removed 2 bases from V and 4 bases from J; junction bases left unmatched: 7. Written as DNA, the CDR3 is TGTGCCAGCAGCTTAAGGGCGGGAGTAACAGAGACCCAGTACTTC. Translated, it gives CASSLRAGVTETQYF.

V gene TRBV29-1 combines with J gene TRBJ1-4; D not resolved. The germline CDR1 and CDR2 sequences are SQVTM and ANQGSEA. The V and J ends lost 6 bases and 7 bases respectively, with 9 bases between them. The CDR3 runs to 11 residues. CDR3 sequence (DNA): TGCAGCGTCGATCTTTTTGAAAAACTGTTTTTT. Its protein is CSVDLFEKLFF.

The V and J genes are TRBV28 and TRBJ2-7; TRBD1 agrees at 7 bases. This CDR3 has 12 residues. V gave up 4 bases and J gave up 6 bases; unmatched junction bases: 3. Germline V gene sequence: CDR1 MDHEN, CDR2 SYDVKM. The CDR3 loop is CASSSQGFEQYF. CDR3 DNA sequence: TGTGCCAGCAGTTCACAGGGGTTCGAGCAGTACTTC. The complete variable domain, with remaining parts taken from reference TRBV28 and TRBJ2-7, reads DVKVTQSSRYLVKRTGEKVFLECVQDMDHENMFWYRQDPGLGLRLIYFSYDVKMKEKGDIPEGYSVSREKKERFSLILESASTNQTSMYLCASSSQGFEQYFGPGTRLTVT.

The chain carries TRBV11-2 and TRBJ2-5; no definite D call. Trimming cost V 2 bases and J 4 bases, with 14 bases left between them. The germline V gene encodes CDR1 SGHAT and CDR2 FQNNGV. The CDR3 totals 15 residues. The CDR3 DNA reads TGTGCCAGCAGCTTAAGGTCTTTACCGGCAGAGACCCAGTACTTC. This sequence encodes CASSLRSLPAETQYF.

This chain uses TRBV7-8 with TRBJ1-2, with a weak D call TRBD1 (5 bases). Trimming took 1 base from V and 7 from J, leaving 13 bases between them. Germline V CDR1 and CDR2: SGHVS, FQNEAQ. This CDR3 has 14 residues. The DNA for the CDR3 is TGTGCCAGCAGCTTAGGGGGCCAGGGCAGTGGCTACACCTTC. Amino acid sequence: CASSLGGQGSGYTF.

This chain links TRBV5-6 with TRBJ2-7, with D hard to call. In germline, CDR1 is SGHDT, CDR2 YYEEEE. This CDR3 contains 14 residues. V lost 5 bases and J 0 bases, leaving 12 bases between the germline ends. This CDR3 reads CASRKARSSYEQYF. CDR3 sequence (DNA): TGTGCCAGCAGGAAGGCAAGGAGCTCCTACGAGCAGTACTTC.

The chain is built from TRBV4-1 and TRBJ1-1; no firm D call. This CDR3 region has 15 residues. V gave up 1 base and J gave up 3 bases, with 12 bases separating them. Germline CDR1 reads MGHRA; CDR2 reads YSYEKL. The CDR3 DNA reads as TGCGCCAGCAGCCAAGGTGAGGGAGGGTACACTGAAGCTTTCTTT. This encodes CASSQGEGGYTEAFF.

Worth noting for this clone: The same CDR3 can be traced to other DNA sequences in this sample. DNA for the CDR3: TGTGCCTGGAAGGGCGACGGAAACACCATATATTTT. It specifies CAWKGDGNTIYF. The chain employs TRBV30 and TRBJ1-3; D is unresolved. CDR3 length: 12 residues. Trimming cost V 4 bases and J 4 bases, with 8 bases left between them. CDR1 and CDR2 from the germline V gene are GTSNPN and SVGIG (reference sequence). The full variable domain, in which reference TRBV30 and TRBJ1-3 provide the parts outside the CDR3, is SQTIHQWPATLVQPVGSPLSLECTVEGTSNPNLYWYRQAAGRGLQLLFYSVGIGQISSEVPQNLSASRPQDRQFILSSKKLLLSDSGFYLCAWKGDGNTIYFGEGSWLTVV.

The chain recombines TRBV30 with TRBJ2-7; D is uncertain. This CDR3 region has 14 residues. CDR1 is GTSNPN, CDR2 SVGIG, per germline (reference sequence). Trimming took off 2 bases at V and 6 bases at J, with 17 bases between the two ends. DNA of the CDR3: TGTGCCTGGAGTCGTAGAGCTAGTTCAACCGAGCAGTACTTC. Amino acid sequence: CAWSRRASSTEQYF.

The J gene is TRBJ1-5, the V gene TRBV6-5; D uncertain. CDR1 and CDR2 from the germline V gene are MNHEY and SVGAGI. This CDR3 comprises 12 residues. Deletions cut 0 bases from V and 7 bases from J, with 4 bases between. The CDR3 reads CASSYSAQPQHF. DNA of the CDR3: TGTGCCAGCAGTTACTCGGCCCAGCCCCAGCATTTT.